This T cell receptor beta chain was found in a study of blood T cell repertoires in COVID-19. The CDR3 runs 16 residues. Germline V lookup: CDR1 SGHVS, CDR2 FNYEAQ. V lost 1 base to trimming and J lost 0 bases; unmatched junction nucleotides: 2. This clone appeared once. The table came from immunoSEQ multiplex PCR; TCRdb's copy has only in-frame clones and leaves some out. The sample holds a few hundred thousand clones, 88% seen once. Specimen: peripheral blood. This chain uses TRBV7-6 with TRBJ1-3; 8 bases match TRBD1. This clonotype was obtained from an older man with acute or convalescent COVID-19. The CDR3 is CASSLGTGSSGNTIYF. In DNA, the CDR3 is TGTGCCAGCAGCTTAGGGACAGGGAGCTCTGGAAACACCATATATTTT. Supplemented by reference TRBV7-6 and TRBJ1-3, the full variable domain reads GAGVSQSPRYKVTKRGQDVALRCDPISGHVSLYWYRQALGQGPEFLTYFNYEAQQDKSGLPNDRFSAERPEGSISTLTIQRTEQRDSAMYRCASSLGTGSSGNTIYFGEGSWLTVV.